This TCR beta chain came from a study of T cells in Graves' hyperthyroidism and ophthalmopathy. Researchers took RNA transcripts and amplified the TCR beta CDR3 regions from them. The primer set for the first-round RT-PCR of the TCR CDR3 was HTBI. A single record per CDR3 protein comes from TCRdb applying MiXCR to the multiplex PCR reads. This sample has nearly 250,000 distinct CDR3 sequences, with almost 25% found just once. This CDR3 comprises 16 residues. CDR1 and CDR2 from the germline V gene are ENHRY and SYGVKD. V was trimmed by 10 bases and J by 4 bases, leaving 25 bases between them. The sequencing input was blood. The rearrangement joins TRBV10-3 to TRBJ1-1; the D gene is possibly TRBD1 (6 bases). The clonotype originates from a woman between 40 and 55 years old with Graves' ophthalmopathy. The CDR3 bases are TGTGCCAACATCCCGGGAAAGCCGGGGGGCGGCACTGAAGCTTTCTTT. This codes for CANIPGKPGGGTEAFF.